The rows below give T cell receptor beta chains drawn from one sample of a study of identical twins. TCRdb redid the calling of the 5' RACE reads with MiXCR, one entry per CDR3 protein. The sample records hundreds of thousands of distinct CDR3 sequences, approximately 6% being singletons. The material sequenced was naive T cells sorted from blood. These receptors came from a man between 18 and 29 years old in good health. CDR3s include the opening cysteine and the closing phenylalanine or tryptophan. A D gene is named only where the DNA matches it firmly. Clone size is not always given. Where it is, it says once, few, many or a class for expanded clones.

>TRBV25-1|few|.|TRBJ1-3
CASRDRSSGNTIYF
TGTGCCAGCAGGGACAGAAGCTCTGGAAACACCATATATTTT
>TRBV7-9|.|.|TRBJ2-2
CASSARTGQGPGELFF
TGTGCCAGCAGCGCCAGGACGGGTCAGGGTCCCGGGGAGCTGTTTTTT
>TRBV20-1|many|.|TRBJ2-1
CSSSGPSNEQFF
TGCAGCTCGTCGGGGCCTAGCAATGAGCAGTTCTTC
>TRBV6-7|few|TRBD2|TRBJ2-7
CASSYSVPGRSSGRYSLSYEQYF
TGTGCCAGCAGTTACTCGGTCCCCGGGCGCTCTAGCGGGAGGTACTCCCTCTCCTACGAGCAGTACTTC
>TRBV27|few|TRBD2|TRBJ2-1
CASSPVSGRSYNEQFF
TGTGCCAGCAGTCCCGTGAGCGGGAGGTCCTACAATGAGCAGTTCTTC
>TRBV9|few|.|TRBJ2-5
CASSVTFEGQETQYF
TGTGCCAGCAGCGTTACTTTCGAGGGCCAAGAGACCCAGTACTTC
>TRBV7-2|few|TRBD1|TRBJ2-7
CASSSVQDRVHEQYF
TGTGCCAGCAGCTCGGTCCAGGACAGGGTCCACGAGCAGTACTTC
>TRBV29-1|few|.|TRBJ1-1
CSVDGGGTEAFF
TGCAGCGTTGACGGGGGTGGTACTGAAGCTTTCTTT
>TRBV6-2/TRBV6-3|many|.|TRBJ2-3
CASSYPTWMSGSSDTQYF
TGTGCCAGCAGTTACCCGACTTGGATGAGCGGTTCCTCAGATACGCAGTATTTT
>TRBV28|few|TRBD1|TRBJ2-3
CASTSPQGALNTQYF
TGTGCCAGCACCTCACCACAGGGGGCTTTAAATACGCAGTATTTT
>TRBV19|.|.|TRBJ1-5
CASSTRRGLDNQPQHF
TGTGCCAGTAGTACCCGACGAGGGCTTGACAATCAGCCCCAGCATTTT
>TRBV5-1|many|.|TRBJ1-1
CASSLAGTNTEAFF
TGCGCCAGCAGCTTGGCCGGGACGAACACTGAAGCTTTCTTT
>TRBV9|.|.|TRBJ1-2
CASSVVDNYGYTF
TGTGCCAGCAGCGTAGTTGATAACTATGGCTACACCTTC
>TRBV29-1|few|.|TRBJ1-4
CSVEGPWNEKLFF
TGCAGCGTTGAAGGCCCCTGGAATGAAAAACTGTTTTTT
>TRBV14|.|.|TRBJ2-1
CASSQDQWRGPYNEQFF
TGTGCCAGCAGCCAAGATCAGTGGCGGGGACCCTACAATGAGCAGTTCTTC
>TRBV5-1|many|.|TRBJ1-1
CASSLDRYNTEAFF
TGCGCCAGCAGCCTTGACAGGTACAACACTGAAGCTTTCTTT